Listed below are T cell receptor beta chains from one sample, sequenced in a study of blood T cell repertoires in COVID-19. Profiling relied on immunoSEQ multiplex PCR, and the TCRdb table lists in-frame clones only, not all of them. Among around 210,000 clones listed, roughly 80% were seen once. The sequenced material came from peripheral blood. These receptors were taken from a man in his 60s with COVID-19, enrolled during active disease. Each CDR3 is given with its conserved first and last residue. Each record gives: V gene, J gene, D gene, CDR3 length, clone size, CDR3 protein, CDR3 DNA. D genes are given only for firm matches. Clone size, where shown, is once, few, many, or a class for clones that have expanded.

v_call: TRBV27; j_call: TRBJ1-6; d_call: -; cdr3_length: 15; clone_size: -; cdr3_aa: CASSPTAGRHSPLHF; cdr3_nt: TGTGCCAGCAGTCCCACGGCAGGCCGGCACTCACCCCTCCACTTT
v_call: TRBV30; j_call: TRBJ1-2; d_call: -; cdr3_length: 11; clone_size: -; cdr3_aa: CAWSLLPGYTF; cdr3_nt: TGTGCCTGGTCTCTCCTCCCTGGCTACACCTTC
v_call: TRBV7-9; j_call: TRBJ1-1; d_call: -; cdr3_length: 17; clone_size: few; cdr3_aa: CASSFSPQDRMNTEAFF; cdr3_nt: TGTGCCAGCAGCTTTTCCCCCCAGGATCGGATGAACACTGAAGCTTTCTTT
v_call: TRBV7-9; j_call: TRBJ1-2; d_call: TRBD1; cdr3_length: 12; clone_size: -; cdr3_aa: CASSRDRGGYTF; cdr3_nt: TGTGCCAGCAGCCGGGACAGGGGCGGCTACACCTTC
v_call: TRBV7-2; j_call: TRBJ1-2; d_call: TRBD1; cdr3_length: 14; clone_size: -; cdr3_aa: CASSPDRGSYGYTF; cdr3_nt: TGTGCCAGCAGTCCGGACAGGGGAAGCTATGGCTACACCTTC
v_call: TRBV4-1; j_call: TRBJ2-7; d_call: -; cdr3_length: 13; clone_size: -; cdr3_aa: CASSQQVTYEQYF; cdr3_nt: TGCGCCAGCAGCCAACAGGTTACCTACGAGCAGTACTTC
v_call: TRBV12-3/TRBV12-4; j_call: TRBJ1-1; d_call: -; cdr3_length: 13; clone_size: -; cdr3_aa: CASNFGPGNEAFF; cdr3_nt: -
v_call: TRBV3-1/TRBV3-2; j_call: TRBJ1-2; d_call: -; cdr3_length: 13; clone_size: once; cdr3_aa: CASSQDRSLGYTF; cdr3_nt: TGTGCCAGCAGCCAAGATCGAAGCCTTGGCTACACCTTC
v_call: TRBV28; j_call: TRBJ1-6; d_call: -; cdr3_length: 16; clone_size: -; cdr3_aa: CASSPMGGLVNSPLHF; cdr3_nt: TGTGCCAGCAGCCCGATGGGGGGATTGGTAAATTCACCCCTCCACTTT
v_call: TRBV29-1; j_call: TRBJ2-7; d_call: TRBD2; cdr3_length: 13; clone_size: -; cdr3_aa: CSVFTSGSVGQYF; cdr3_nt: TGCAGCGTCTTCACTAGCGGGAGCGTGGGGCAGTACTTC
v_call: TRBV30; j_call: TRBJ1-1; d_call: -; cdr3_length: 15; clone_size: -; cdr3_aa: CAWLTITGGNTEAFF; cdr3_nt: TGTGCCTGGCTAACAATTACAGGTGGAAACACTGAAGCTTTCTTT
v_call: TRBV7-2; j_call: TRBJ1-3; d_call: -; cdr3_length: 14; clone_size: few; cdr3_aa: CASSGLSKGNTIYF; cdr3_nt: TGTGCCAGCAGCGGCCTCTCGAAGGGAAACACCATATATTTT
v_call: TRBV28; j_call: TRBJ1-5; d_call: -; cdr3_length: 14; clone_size: -; cdr3_aa: CASSFGQKGQPQHF; cdr3_nt: TGTGCCAGCAGTTTCGGACAGAAGGGTCAGCCCCAGCATTTT
v_call: TRBV4-1; j_call: TRBJ2-1; d_call: TRBD1; cdr3_length: 18; clone_size: -; cdr3_aa: CASSQVLGTGAPYNEQFF; cdr3_nt: TGCGCCAGCAGCCAAGTTTTGGGGACAGGGGCCCCCTACAATGAGCAGTTCTTC
v_call: TRBV5-5; j_call: TRBJ1-6; d_call: -; cdr3_length: 12; clone_size: -; cdr3_aa: CASSQNNSPLHF; cdr3_nt: TGTGCCAGCAGCCAGAATAATTCACCCCTCCACTTT
v_call: TRBV20-1; j_call: TRBJ2-1; d_call: TRBD1; cdr3_length: 11; clone_size: -; cdr3_aa: CSPGQGNEQFF; cdr3_nt: TGCAGTCCCGGACAGGGCAATGAGCAGTTCTTC
v_call: TRBV3-1/TRBV3-2; j_call: TRBJ1-4; d_call: TRBD1; cdr3_length: 18; clone_size: -; cdr3_aa: CASSQPPARTGRNEKLFF; cdr3_nt: TGTGCCAGCAGCCAACCTCCGGCCAGGACAGGGAGGAATGAAAAACTGTTTTTT
v_call: TRBV19; j_call: TRBJ2-2; d_call: TRBD2; cdr3_length: 14; clone_size: -; cdr3_aa: CASTRTSGTGELFF; cdr3_nt: TGTGCCAGTACCCGGACTAGCGGGACCGGGGAGCTGTTTTTT
v_call: TRBV7-9; j_call: TRBJ1-3; d_call: -; cdr3_length: 15; clone_size: -; cdr3_aa: CASSTTGYSGNTIYF; cdr3_nt: TGTGCCAGCAGCACTACAGGGTACTCTGGAAACACCATATATTTT
v_call: TRBV5-4; j_call: TRBJ2-7; d_call: TRBD1; cdr3_length: 14; clone_size: -; cdr3_aa: CASSSGQGSYEQYF; cdr3_nt: TGTGCCAGCAGCTCAGGACAGGGTTCCTACGAGCAGTACTTC
v_call: TRBV12-3/TRBV12-4; j_call: TRBJ1-6; d_call: -; cdr3_length: 13; clone_size: -; cdr3_aa: CASSLDPGQALHF; cdr3_nt: TGTGCCAGCAGTTTAGACCCAGGGCAGGCCCTCCACTTT
v_call: TRBV5-5; j_call: TRBJ2-1; d_call: TRBD1; cdr3_length: 15; clone_size: -; cdr3_aa: CASSSSGGIYNEQFF; cdr3_nt: TGTGCCAGCAGCTCTTCAGGGGGAATTTACAATGAGCAGTTCTTC